These 6 T cell receptor beta chains were sequenced from one sample in a study of cytomegalovirus exposure and HLA in healthy donors. Sequencing used immunoSEQ multiplex PCR; TCRdb keeps in-frame clones, though not all of them. The sample lists 150,000 to 200,000 clones, under 95% occurring once. Sequenced: PBMCs. The origin of the receptors is a woman between 18 and 29 years old in good health and CMV-seropositive.

CDR3 protein: CASSWGLREKLFF. CDR3 DNA sequence: TGTGCCAGCAGCTGGGGCCTTAGGGAAAAACTGTTTTTT. This rearrangement joins TRBV6-5 to TRBJ1-4; possible D gene TRBD1, 5 bases. The V end lost 6 bases, the J end lost 8 bases, and 13 bases lay between the germline ends. The CDR3 covers 13 residues. Germline V gives CDR1 MNHEY, CDR2 SVGAGI.

This chain connects TRBV28 to TRBJ2-3; the D is unclear. V dropped 2 bases and J dropped 0 bases, with 6 bases sitting between them. The CDR3 sequence is 14 residues long. Germline V gene lookup returns CDR1 MDHEN and CDR2 SYDVKM. The CDR3 loop reads CASSLISSTDTQYF. DNA of the CDR3: TGTGCCAGCAGTTTAATCAGTAGCACAGATACGCAGTATTTT.

A few counts support this clone. This chain links TRBV6-5 with TRBJ1-2; 10 bases fit TRBD1. The CDR3 is 13 residues long. CDR1 and CDR2 (germline): MNHEY, SVGAGI. V shed 8 bases, J shed 14 bases, and the junction held 14 bases outside the gene matches. CDR3 bases: TGTGCCAGCGGATCCTCCCGGGACAGGGGTCATACCTTC. Residues: CASGSSRDRGHTF.

V is TRBV9 and J is TRBJ1-2, with D uncertain. The CDR3 runs 18 residues. The germline gives CDR1 SGDLS, CDR2 YYNGEE. V gave up 0 bases and J gave up 0 bases, with 18 bases separating them. CDR3: CASSVATSSHSANYGYTF. The CDR3 nucleotides read TGTGCCAGCAGCGTAGCTACGTCGAGCCACTCTGCTAACTATGGCTACACCTTC. The full variable domain, its missing parts supplied by reference TRBV9 and TRBJ1-2, is DSGVTQTPKHLITATGQRVTLRCSPRSGDLSVYWYQQSLDQGLQFLIQYYNGEERAKGNILERFSAQQFPDLHSELNLSSLELGDSALYFCASSVATSSHSANYGYTFGSGTRLTVV.

The chain joins TRBV27 to TRBJ1-1; D unresolved. Trimming shortened V by 6 bases and J by 3 bases, and 17 bases separated the two germline ends. There are 15 residues in the CDR3. From germline, CDR1 is MNHEY and CDR2 SMNVEV (reference sequence). The CDR3 here is CASRESTLWYTEAFF. DNA of the CDR3: TGTGCCAGCAGGGAGAGTACTTTGTGGTACACTGAAGCTTTCTTT.

The CDR3 reads CASSRPPVGGEQYF. In nucleotides, the CDR3 is TGTGCCAGCAGTAGGCCCCCCGTGGGCGGGGAGCAGTACTTC. V gene TRBV7-8 combines with J gene TRBJ2-7, with a possible D match to TRBD2 (5 bases). V gave up 6 bases and J gave up 7 bases, with 19 bases separating them. CDR3 length: 14 residues. Germline assignment: CDR1 SGHVS and CDR2 FQNEAQ.